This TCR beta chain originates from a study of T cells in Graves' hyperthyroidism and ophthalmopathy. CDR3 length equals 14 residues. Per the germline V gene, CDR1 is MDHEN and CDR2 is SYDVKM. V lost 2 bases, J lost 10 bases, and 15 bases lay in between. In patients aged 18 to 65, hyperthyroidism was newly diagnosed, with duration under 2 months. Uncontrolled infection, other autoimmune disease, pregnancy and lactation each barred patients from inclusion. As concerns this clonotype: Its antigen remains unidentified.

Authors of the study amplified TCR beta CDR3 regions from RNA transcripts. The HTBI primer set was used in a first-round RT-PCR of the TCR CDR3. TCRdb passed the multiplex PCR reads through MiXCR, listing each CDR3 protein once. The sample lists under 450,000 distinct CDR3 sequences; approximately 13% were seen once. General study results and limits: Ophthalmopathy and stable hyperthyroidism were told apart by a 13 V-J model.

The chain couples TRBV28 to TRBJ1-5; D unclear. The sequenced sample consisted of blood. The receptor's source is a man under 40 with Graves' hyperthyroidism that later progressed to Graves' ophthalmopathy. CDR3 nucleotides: TGTGCCAGCAGTTTAGTGGAACACCCAATTCCCCAGCATTTT. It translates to CASSLVEHPIPQHF. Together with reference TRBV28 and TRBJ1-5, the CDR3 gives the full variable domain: DVKVTQSSRYLVKRTGEKVFLECVQDMDHENMFWYRQDPGLGLRLIYFSYDVKMKEKGDIPEGYSVSREKKERFSLILESASTNQTSMYLCASSLVEHPIPQHFGDGTRLSIL.